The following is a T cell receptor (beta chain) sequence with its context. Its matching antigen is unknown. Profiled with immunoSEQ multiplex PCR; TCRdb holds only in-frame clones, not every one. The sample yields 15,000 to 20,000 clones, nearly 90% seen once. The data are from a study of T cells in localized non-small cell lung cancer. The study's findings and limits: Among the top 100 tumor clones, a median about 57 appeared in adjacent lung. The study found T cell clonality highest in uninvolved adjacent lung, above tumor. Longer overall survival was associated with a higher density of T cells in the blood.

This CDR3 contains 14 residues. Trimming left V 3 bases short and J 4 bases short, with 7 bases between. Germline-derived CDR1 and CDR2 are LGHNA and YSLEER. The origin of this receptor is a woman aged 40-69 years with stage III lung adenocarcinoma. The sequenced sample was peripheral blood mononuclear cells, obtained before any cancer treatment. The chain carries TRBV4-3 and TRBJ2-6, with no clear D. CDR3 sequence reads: CASSHLAGANVLTF. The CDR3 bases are TGCGCCAGCAGCCACTTAGCAGGGGCCAACGTCCTGACTTTC.